Detailed here is one T cell receptor beta chain. Its antigen is unknown. The protocol was immunoSEQ multiplex PCR, while the TCRdb copy is restricted to in-frame clones and leaves out a portion. The sample holds roughly 320,000 clones; more than 75% are singletons and the top ten take around 3.6%. The sample belongs to a study of Ad26.COV2.S vaccination and SARS-CoV-2 variants. Study results and caveats: People who got the vaccine or the placebo had similar non-spike TCR breadth. Spike-specific TCR breadth was greater after Ad26.COV2.S than placebo.

The sample's treatment: some 19 received Ad26.COV2.S at low or high dose, single or two shots; five or six received placebo; per-sample allocation not given. On day 63 after the first injection, vaccine and placebo recipients gave samples. V lost 5 bases and J lost 1, with 12 bases in between. Looked up from germline, CDR1 is PRHDT and CDR2 is FYEKMQ (reference sequence). The CDR3 runs 14 residues. The origin of this receptor is a person between 18 and 59 years old who received the Ad26.COV2.S COVID-19 vaccine or a placebo. The chain has TRBV13 and TRBJ2-7, with no clear D. Sequencing was performed on peripheral blood, taken in a trial of Ad26.COV2.S vaccine versus placebo. The CDR3 bases are TGTGCCAGCAGCCCCAGTGGCCGTTCCTACGAGCAGTACTTC. Its translation is CASSPSGRSYEQYF.